The rows below give T cell receptor beta chains drawn from one sample of a study of blood T cell repertoires in COVID-19. TCRdb's table, derived via immunoSEQ multiplex PCR, lists solely in-frame clones and lacks some. The top ten hold 7% to 9.5% of the sample, which has around 120,000 clones, almost 85% seen once. The sample was peripheral blood. The receptors stem from a man between 65 and 85 years old with active or convalescent COVID-19. CDR3s include the opening cysteine and the closing phenylalanine or tryptophan. The D gene is left open where the match is weak. For some rows the clone size is stated as once, few or many, or as a class when expanded; others skip it.

D gene | J gene | V gene | clone size | CDR3 protein | CDR3 DNA
TRBD1 | TRBJ1-1 | TRBV7-2 | . | CASSSRQGDTEAFF | TGTGCCAGCAGCTCCCGACAGGGTGACACTGAAGCTTTCTTT
. | TRBJ1-4 | TRBV3-1/TRBV3-2 | . | CASGQQGREKLFF | TGTGCCAGTGGACAACAGGGTCGGGAAAAACTGTTTTTT
. | TRBJ2-2 | TRBV7-3 | . | CASSLGANTGELFF | TGTGCCAGCAGCTTGGGAGCGAACACCGGGGAGCTGTTTTTT
TRBD1 | TRBJ1-2 | TRBV29-1 | . | CSASTGTYGYTF | TGCAGCGCTTCGACAGGGACCTATGGCTACACCTTC
TRBD1 | TRBJ2-1 | TRBV7-3 | once | CASSYTGTGVQFF | TGTGCCAGCAGCTATACCGGGACAGGGGTCCAGTTCTTC
TRBD2 | TRBJ2-3 | TRBV28 | . | CASTPPSSGRCTDTQYF | TGTGCCAGCACCCCCCCCTCTAGCGGGAGATGTACAGATACGCAGTATTTT
. | TRBJ2-3 | TRBV5-4 | . | CASSLDWRSSTDTQYF | TGTGCCAGCAGCTTGGACTGGAGATCTAGCACAGATACGCAGTATTTT
. | TRBJ2-1 | TRBV5-1 | . | CASSLAGVSEQFF | TGCGCCAGCAGCTTGGCGGGGGTGAGTGAGCAGTTCTTC
. | TRBJ1-4 | TRBV5-4 | . | CASSYTTTDEKLFF | TGTGCCAGCAGCTACACTACTACGGATGAAAAACTGTTTTTT
. | TRBJ1-4 | TRBV24-1 | few | CATSRGEKLFF | TGTGCCACGAGCCGGGGTGAAAAACTGTTTTTT
TRBD2 | TRBJ2-3 | TRBV4-2 | . | CASSQAGTGGLQDTQYF | TGTGCCAGCAGCCAAGCCGGGACGGGGGGGCTGCAAGATACGCAGTATTTT
TRBD1 | TRBJ1-6 | TRBV5-8 | . | CASSPGTGANSPLHF | TGTGCCAGCAGTCCCGGGACAGGGGCTAATTCACCCCTCCACTTT
TRBD2 | TRBJ2-7 | TRBV12-3/TRBV12-4 | . | CASGGEGYEQYF | TGTGCCAGCGGCGGGGAGGGGTACGAGCAGTACTTC
TRBD2 | TRBJ2-4 | TRBV6-2/TRBV6-3 | once | CASSYPSSGGAGAQYF | TGTGCCAGCAGTTACCCTTCTAGCGGGGGGGCCGGGGCCCAGTACTTC
. | TRBJ1-5 | TRBV19 | . | CASSPATGNNQPQHF | TGTGCCAGTAGTCCTGCTACAGGGAACAATCAGCCCCAGCATTTT
TRBD1 | TRBJ2-7 | TRBV24-1 | few | CATSDPGQGAREQYF | TGTGCCACCAGTGACCCCGGACAGGGGGCGCGCGAGCAGTACTTC